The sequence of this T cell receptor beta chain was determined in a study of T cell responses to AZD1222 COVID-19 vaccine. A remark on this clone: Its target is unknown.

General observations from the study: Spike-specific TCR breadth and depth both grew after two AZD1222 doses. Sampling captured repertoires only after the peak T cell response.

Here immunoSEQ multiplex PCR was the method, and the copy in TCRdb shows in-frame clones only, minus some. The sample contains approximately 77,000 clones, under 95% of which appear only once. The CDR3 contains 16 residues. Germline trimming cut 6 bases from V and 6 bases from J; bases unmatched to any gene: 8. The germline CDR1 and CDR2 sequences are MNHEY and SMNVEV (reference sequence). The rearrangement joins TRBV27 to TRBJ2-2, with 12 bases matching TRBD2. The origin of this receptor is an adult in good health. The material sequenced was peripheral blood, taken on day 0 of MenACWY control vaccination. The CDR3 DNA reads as TGTGCCAGCAGATCCCCTAGCGGGAGGGCCTCCGGGGAGCTGTTTTTT. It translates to CASRSPSGRASGELFF.